The clone carrying this T cell receptor (beta chain) was detected a few times. The antigen is unknown. PCR involved 60 Vbeta and 13 Jbeta primers. Data came from immunoSEQ multiplex PCR; TCRdb stores just in-frame clones and leaves some out. The data show 200,000 to 250,000 clones, approximately 87% seen once. The entry originates in a study of cytomegalovirus exposure and HLA in healthy donors. CDR3 size: 19 residues. Germline V gives CDR1 SGHTA, CDR2 FQGNSA. Germline trimming cut 2 bases from V and 4 bases from J; bases unmatched to any gene: 13. General study findings and limits: In vitro testing confirmed three CMV-associated chains as specific for CMV antigens. TCR beta V- and J-gene trimming, according to a later analysis, was linked to a missense DCLRE1C variant. It was only CMV serostatus that was available as immune exposure information. It was reported in a later analysis that an Asian-associated ancestry cluster showed fewer N-insertions than the 666-donor mean.

The V call is TRBV7-2, the J call TRBJ2-2, with TRBD2 matching over 10 bases. This TCR was sampled from a human donor in good health. The sequenced sample consisted of PBMCs. Written as DNA, the CDR3 is TGTGCCAGCAGCTTATTTAAAGCTAGCGGGAGTTCGGGCACCGGGGAGCTGTTTTTT. This translates into CASSLFKASGSSGTGELFF.